This entry features one T cell receptor beta chain sequence. Antigen specificity is unknown. The sample originates from a study of memory CD4+ T cells and cytomegalovirus serostatus. As for the study in general: This sample comes from healthy Belgian adults, 8 to 10 CMV seropositive, approximately 23 seronegative.

Study findings and constraints: A US-trained random forest predicted CMV serostatus with median AUC around 0.92.

Single viable CD3+CD4+CD8-CD45RO+ cells were sorted as the memory CD4+ T cells. TCRdb's table, derived via immunoSEQ multiplex PCR, lists solely in-frame clones and lacks some. Of 64,000 or so clones in the sample, 75% to 80% were seen once. The TCR sequence derives from an adult in good health and CMV-seronegative. Sequencing was carried out using memory CD4+ T cells from blood.

In nucleotides, the CDR3 is TGTGCCAGCAGCTTAAATGTGCCAGGGGGCGCTGGGTATGGCTACACCTTC. Translated, it gives CASSLNVPGGAGYGYTF. The V and J genes are TRBV7-3 and TRBJ1-2; the match to TRBD1 covers 8 bases. V was clipped by 1 base and J by 5 bases; unmatched bases: 12. Germline values: CDR1 SGHTA, CDR2 FQGTGA. The CDR3 covers 17 residues. The variable domain in full, with the rest retrieved from reference TRBV7-3 and TRBJ1-2, is GAGVSQTPSNKVTEKGKYVELRCDPISGHTALYWYRQSLGQGPEFLIYFQGTGAADDSGLPNDRFFAVRPEGSVSTLKIQRTERGDSAVYLCASSLNVPGGAGYGYTFGSGTRLTVV.